This TCR beta chain was sequenced for a study of beta chain features in type 1 diabetes. Sequencing targeted expressed TCRB transcripts, as all isolated RNA had been reverse transcribed. For naive, central memory and regulatory T cell samples, reads averaged roughly 3.7 million. The repertoire was sequenced with immunoSEQ multiplex PCR; TCRdb's copy has only in-frame clones and lacks some. The sample lists 400,000 or so clones, 10% to 15% occurring once. Overall study results and limits: Among patients with Type 1 diabetes, TCRB CDR3s were moderately but significantly shorter in every one of the four CD4+ subsets.

This clone was seen a few times. Its antigen is currently unknown. The CDR3 runs 15 residues. The germline V and J ends were trimmed by 4 bases and 0 bases, with 12 bases remaining between them. Per the germline V gene, CDR1 is SGHRS and CDR2 is YFSETQ. This sequence originates from a woman between 18 and 29 years old with type 1 diabetes. Material for sequencing was naive CD4+ T cells from blood. V and J are TRBV5-1 and TRBJ2-3; TRBD2 might be the D (6 bases). CDR3 residues: CASSAESGSTDTQYF. CDR3 bases: TGCGCCAGCAGCGCTGAGAGCGGGAGCACAGATACGCAGTATTTT.